This TCR beta chain was found in a study of blood T cell repertoires in COVID-19. About the study: The cDNA or gDNA used as material had been derived from T cells, B-cell-depleted T cells, or PBMCs.

The V and J ends lost 2 bases and 6 bases, in that order; junction bases with no gene match: 6. This CDR3 has 14 residues. The germline CDR1 and CDR2 sequences are MGHRA and YSYEKL. Libraries were prepared by immunoSEQ multiplex PCR; TCRdb keeps only in-frame clonotypes and omits some of them. The data contain 300,000 to 450,000 clones, roughly 86% of them singletons. The source is a human donor in a cohort sampled during active COVID-19. The chain employs TRBV4-1 and TRBJ1-1, with 7 bases aligning to TRBD1. The sequenced material came from peripheral blood. CDR3 sequence reads: CASSQPDRDSEAFF. For the CDR3, the DNA is TGCGCCAGCAGCCAACCCGACAGGGACTCTGAAGCTTTCTTT.